Included here is one T cell receptor beta chain sequence, with context. The entry originates in a study of shared clonotypes between healthy human individuals. CDR1 is SEHNR, CDR2 FQNEAQ, per germline (reference sequence). Trimming removed 3 bases from V and 7 bases from J, with 9 bases in between. The CDR3 totals 12 residues. TCRdb's table, derived via immunoSEQ multiplex PCR, lists solely in-frame clones and lacks some. The sample holds around 500,000 clones, around 73% seen once. The chain joins TRBV7-9 to TRBJ1-2; D uncertain. Sequences were obtained from PBMCs. This TCR was sampled from a woman aged 40 to 50 in good health. Some clones in this sample may be carry-over from other donors' samples. This CDR3 reads CASSLAAGGYTF. Written as DNA, the CDR3 is TGTGCCAGCAGCTTGGCGGCGGGTGGCTACACCTTC.